This T cell receptor beta chain is from a study of CD8+ T cells in alopecia areata. Documented treatment: oral pan-JAK inhibitor, 5-10 mg twice daily. Those with alopecia areata gave lesional scalp punch biopsies and peripheral blood. General observations from the study: Tofacitinib significantly decreased scalp clonality and expanded CD8+ clones among top 100.

Regarding this clone: Its cognate antigen is unknown.

After isolation, RNA underwent reverse transcription to generate cDNA as the sequencing template. Here immunoSEQ multiplex PCR was the method, and the copy in TCRdb shows in-frame clones only, minus some. Among around 12,000 clones listed, 68% were seen once. The receptor's source is a human donor with alopecia areata. The source material was skin, sampled at week 4, from a patient treated with tofacitinib.

CDR3 in amino acids: CSVEGGTGDSYGYTF. Here the CDR3 DNA reads TGCAGCGTTGAAGGCGGGACAGGGGACAGCTATGGCTACACCTTC. The chain uses TRBV29-1 and TRBJ1-2; 10 bases align to TRBD1. CDR3 length equals 15 residues. The V gene end was trimmed by 1 base and the J gene end by 4 bases; junction bases not matched to a gene: 6. The germline gives CDR1 SQVTM, CDR2 ANQGSEA.